The clone carrying this TCR beta chain was seen a handful of times. No antigen is known for it. CDR3 length: 14 amino acids. The V gene lost 0 bases and the J gene lost 0 bases, with 3 bases spanning the gap. The V gene's germline CDR1 is LNHDA and CDR2 SQIVND (reference sequence). Here immunoSEQ multiplex PCR was the method, and the copy in TCRdb shows in-frame clones only, minus some. The table records about 11,000 clones, around 74% of them present only once. The data belong to a study of vaccination effects on CD4 cells after COVID-19. Whole-study results and caveats: Both infection-induced and vaccine-induced clones contracted markedly at late post-vaccination timepoints.

Viral peptide pools were used in the ViraFEST assay to expand antigen-specific CD4+ T cells, and sequencing came afterward. Subsequent to a culture period of under 11 days, CD4+ T cells were isolated. Wells of 1.8 million or so PBMC each were grown with 7.5 to 10 IU/ml IL-2 and 9 to 10 ug/ml peptides. The chain has TRBV19 and TRBJ1-5, with unresolved D. Sequencing used CD4+ T cells from PBMCs cultured with HCoV-229E spike peptides, obtained before COVID-19 vaccination. The sequence came from a human donor who received a COVID-19 vaccine. The CDR3 nucleotides are TGTGCCAGTAGTATAGAGGTTAGCAATCAGCCCCAGCATTTT. Its protein product is CASSIEVSNQPQHF.